This T cell receptor beta chain derives from a study of blood T cells in healthy people across ages. Germline-derived CDR1 and CDR2 are LGHDT and YNNKEL (reference sequence). The CDR3 has 14 amino acids. Trimming removed 4 bases at V and 8 bases at J, with 17 bases between. Together with a sample-barcoded 5' primer, a J-beta primer mix was included in a second PCR lasting roughly 6 to 12 cycles. TCRdb ran MiXCR on the 5' RACE reads and lists one entry per CDR3 protein. The sample consists of about 1.4 million distinct CDR3 sequences, around 59% of them appearing once. This TCR came from a young man in good health. Sequenced: blood. The chain links TRBV3-1 to TRBJ1-2, with a tentative D call TRBD1 (6 bases). DNA for the CDR3: TGTGCCAGCAGCCTCTATAACAGGGCTGGCGGCTACACCTTC. Its protein is CASSLYNRAGGYTF.